The 6 T cell receptor beta chains given below trace back to one sample, sequenced in a study of T cell responses to AZD1222 COVID-19 vaccine. The data were produced by immunoSEQ multiplex PCR, yet TCRdb's version contains in-frame clones alone and is incomplete. The repertoire holds 80,000 to 95,000 clones, with approximately 82% as singletons. The sequencing here drew on peripheral blood, taken on day 0 of AZD1222 vaccination. All receptors derive from an adult in good health.

This clone came up once. This chain connects TRBV5-1 to TRBJ2-7; tentative D call: TRBD1 (5 bases). V was trimmed by 3 bases and J by 3 bases, leaving 7 bases between them. The CDR3 runs 12 residues. The germline V gene encodes CDR1 SGHRS and CDR2 YFSETQ. CDR3 DNA sequence: TGCGCCAGCAGCTCGACAGACTACGAGCAGTACTTC. It codes for CASSSTDYEQYF.

The J gene is TRBJ2-1, the V gene TRBV4-2; 9 bases fit TRBD2. The CDR3 spans 18 residues. Germline trimming cut 2 bases from V and 2 bases from J; bases unmatched to any gene: 10. CDR1 is LGHNA and CDR2 is YNFKEQ in the germline V gene. CDR3 DNA: TGTGCCAGCAGCCAAAGTCCCATAGCGGGAGCTGCCTACAATGAGCAGTTCTTC. Its protein is CASSQSPIAGAAYNEQFF.

This chain connects TRBV9 to TRBJ2-7; unclear D gene. The ends were cut back, 2 bases at V and 2 bases at J, with 11 bases in the middle. Germline loops: CDR1 SGDLS, CDR2 YYNGEE. The CDR3 is made up of 14 amino acids. CDR3 DNA sequence: TGTGCCAGCAGCGTCGGGCACAATCCCTACGAGCAGTACTTC. It codes for CASSVGHNPYEQYF.

The chain has TRBV28 and TRBJ1-1; D is perhaps TRBD1 (6 bases). This CDR3 spans 14 amino acids. V was trimmed by 6 bases and J by 4 bases, leaving 15 bases between them. In germline, CDR1 is MDHEN, CDR2 SYDVKM. The CDR3, as DNA: TGTGCCAGCAGAACTGTCGGAGGGGGCACTGAAGCTTTCTTT. As protein: CASRTVGGGTEAFF.

This chain links TRBV7-9 with TRBJ2-7; D not resolved. The CDR3 contains 15 residues. The germline V gene encodes CDR1 SEHNR and CDR2 FQNEAQ (reference sequence). V dropped 1 base and J dropped 4 bases, with 14 bases sitting between them. The DNA of the CDR3 is TGTGCCAGCAGCTTAGTCGTTTCTGGTAGATACGAGCAGTACTTC. Translated, it gives CASSLVVSGRYEQYF.

The chain joins TRBV3-1 (or the pseudogene TRBV3-2) to TRBJ2-7; 8 nucleotides line up with TRBD1. Germline CDR1 and CDR2: LGHDT and YNNKEL (reference sequence). The V segment lost 4 bases and the J segment 0 bases; nucleotides outside the gene matches: 8. CDR3 size: 16 residues. The CDR3 coding sequence is TGTGCCAGCAGCCCCGGGACAGGTTTCAGCTCCTACGAGCAGTACTTC. Its protein is CASSPGTGFSSYEQYF.